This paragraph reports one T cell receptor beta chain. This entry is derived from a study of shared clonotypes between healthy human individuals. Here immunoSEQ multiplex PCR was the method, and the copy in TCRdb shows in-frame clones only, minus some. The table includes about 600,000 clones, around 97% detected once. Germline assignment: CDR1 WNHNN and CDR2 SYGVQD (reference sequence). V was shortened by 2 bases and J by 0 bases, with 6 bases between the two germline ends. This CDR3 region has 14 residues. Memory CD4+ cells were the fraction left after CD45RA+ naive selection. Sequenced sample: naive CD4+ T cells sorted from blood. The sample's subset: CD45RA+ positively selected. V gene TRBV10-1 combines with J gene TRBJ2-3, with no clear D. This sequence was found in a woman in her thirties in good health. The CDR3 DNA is TGCGCCAGCAGTGAGAAATGGAGCACAGATACGCAGTATTTT. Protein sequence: CASSEKWSTDTQYF.